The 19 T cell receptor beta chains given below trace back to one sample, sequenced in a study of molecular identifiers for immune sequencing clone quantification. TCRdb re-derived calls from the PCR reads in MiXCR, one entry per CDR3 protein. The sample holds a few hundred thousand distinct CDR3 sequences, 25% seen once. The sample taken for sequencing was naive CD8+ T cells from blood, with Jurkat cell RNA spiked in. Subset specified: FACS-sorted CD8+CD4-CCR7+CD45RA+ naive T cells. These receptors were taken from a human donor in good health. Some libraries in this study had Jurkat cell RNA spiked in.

As DNA, the CDR3 is TGCAGTGCTAGCACCCCTGTAGCGGGGGGCACCTACGAGCAGTACTTC. Its protein is CSASTPVAGGTYEQYF. The gene calls are TRBV20-1 and TRBJ2-7; 10 bases agree with TRBD2. The junction had 10 bases not matched to a gene; V was cut back by 3 bases and J by 2 bases. CDR1 and CDR2 from the germline V gene are DFQATT and SNEGSKA (reference sequence). The CDR3 runs to 16 residues.

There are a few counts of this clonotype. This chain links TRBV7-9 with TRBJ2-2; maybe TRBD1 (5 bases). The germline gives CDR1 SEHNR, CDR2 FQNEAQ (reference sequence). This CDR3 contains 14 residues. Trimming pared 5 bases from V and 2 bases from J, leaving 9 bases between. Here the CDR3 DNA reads TGTGCCAGCAGCCGGACAAGTAACACCGGGGAGCTGTTTTTT. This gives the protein CASSRTSNTGELFF.

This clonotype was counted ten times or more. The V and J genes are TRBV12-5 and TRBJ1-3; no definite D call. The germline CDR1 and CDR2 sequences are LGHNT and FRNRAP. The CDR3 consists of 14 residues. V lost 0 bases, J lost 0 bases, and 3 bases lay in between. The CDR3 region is CASGLVSSGNTIYF. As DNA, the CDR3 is TGTGCTAGTGGTTTGGTAAGCTCTGGAAACACCATATATTTT.

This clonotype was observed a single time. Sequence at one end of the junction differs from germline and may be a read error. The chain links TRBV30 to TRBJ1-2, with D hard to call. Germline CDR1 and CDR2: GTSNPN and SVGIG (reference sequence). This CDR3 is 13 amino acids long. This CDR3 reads CARSGLANYGYTF. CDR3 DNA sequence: TGTGCCCGGAGCGGTTTGGCTAACTATGGCTACACCTTC.

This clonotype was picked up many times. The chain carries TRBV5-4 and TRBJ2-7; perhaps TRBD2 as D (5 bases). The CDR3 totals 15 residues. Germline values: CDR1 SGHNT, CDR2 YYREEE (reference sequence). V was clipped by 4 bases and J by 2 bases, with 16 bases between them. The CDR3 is CASSDNTGVAYEQYF. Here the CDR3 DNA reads TGTGCCAGCAGCGATAACACCGGGGTCGCCTACGAGCAGTACTTC.

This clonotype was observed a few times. The chain's CDR3 is CASTQPRGPGNTIYF. CDR3 sequence (DNA): TGTGCCAGCACCCAACCCAGGGGGCCTGGAAACACCATATATTTT. The chain combines TRBV12-3 or TRBV12-4 with TRBJ1-3; TRBD1 matches at 8 bases. V shed 7 bases, J shed 2 bases, and the junction held 7 bases outside the gene matches. This CDR3 has 15 amino acids.

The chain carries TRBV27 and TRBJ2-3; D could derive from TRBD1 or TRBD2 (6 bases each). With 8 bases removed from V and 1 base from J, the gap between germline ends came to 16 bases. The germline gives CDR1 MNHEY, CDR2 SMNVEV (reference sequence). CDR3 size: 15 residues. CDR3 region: CASCPGAGGTDTQYF. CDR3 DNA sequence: TGTGCCAGCTGTCCGGGGGCCGGAGGCACAGATACGCAGTATTTT.

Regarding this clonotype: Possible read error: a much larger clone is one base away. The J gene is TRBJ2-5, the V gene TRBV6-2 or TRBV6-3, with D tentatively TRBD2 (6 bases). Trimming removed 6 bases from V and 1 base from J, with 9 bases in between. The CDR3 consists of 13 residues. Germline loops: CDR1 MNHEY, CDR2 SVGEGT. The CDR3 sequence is CASRRESQETQYF. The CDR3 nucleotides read TGTGCCAGCAGACGGGAGAGCCAAGAGACCCAGTACTTC.

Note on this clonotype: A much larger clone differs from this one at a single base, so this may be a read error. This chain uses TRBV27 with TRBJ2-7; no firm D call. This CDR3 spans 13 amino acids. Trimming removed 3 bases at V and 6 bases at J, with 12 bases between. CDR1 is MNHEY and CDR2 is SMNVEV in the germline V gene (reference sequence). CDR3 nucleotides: TGTGCCAGCAGTTTGACACCGAAGTGCGAGCAGTACTTC. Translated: CASSLTPKCEQYF.

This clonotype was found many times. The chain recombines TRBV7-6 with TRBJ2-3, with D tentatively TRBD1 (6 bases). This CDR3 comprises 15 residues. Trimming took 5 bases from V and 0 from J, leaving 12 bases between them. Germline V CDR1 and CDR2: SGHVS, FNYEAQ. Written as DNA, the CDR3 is TGTGCCAGCAGCGCACAGGGATCTAGCACAGATACGCAGTATTTT. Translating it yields CASSAQGSSTDTQYF.

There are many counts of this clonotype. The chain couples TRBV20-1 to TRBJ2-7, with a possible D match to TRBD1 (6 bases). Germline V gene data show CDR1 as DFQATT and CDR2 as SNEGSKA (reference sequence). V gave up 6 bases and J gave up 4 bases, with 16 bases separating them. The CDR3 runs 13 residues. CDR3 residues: CSAVAGTNYEQYF. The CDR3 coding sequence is TGCAGTGCCGTTGCCGGGACAAATTACGAGCAGTACTTC.

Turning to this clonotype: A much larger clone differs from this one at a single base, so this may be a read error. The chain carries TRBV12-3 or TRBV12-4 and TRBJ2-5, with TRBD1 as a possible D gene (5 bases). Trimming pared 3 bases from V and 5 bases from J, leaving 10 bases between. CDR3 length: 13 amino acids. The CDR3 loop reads CASSFWAGETQYF. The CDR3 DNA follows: TGTGCCAGCAGTTTTTGGGCAGGGGAGACCCAGTACTTC.

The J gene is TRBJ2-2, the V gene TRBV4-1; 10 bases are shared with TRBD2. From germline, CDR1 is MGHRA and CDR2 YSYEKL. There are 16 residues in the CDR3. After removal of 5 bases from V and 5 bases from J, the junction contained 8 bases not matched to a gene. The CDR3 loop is CASSAERGGGTGELFF. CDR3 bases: TGCGCCAGCAGCGCCGAGCGGGGGGGAGGAACCGGGGAGCTGTTTTTT.

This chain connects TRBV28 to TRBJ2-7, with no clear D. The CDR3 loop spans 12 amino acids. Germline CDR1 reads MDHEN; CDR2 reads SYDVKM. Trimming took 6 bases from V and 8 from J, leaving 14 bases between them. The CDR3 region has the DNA TGTGCCAGCAGCCCCACCCGTTACAAGCAGTACTTC. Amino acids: CASSPTRYKQYF.

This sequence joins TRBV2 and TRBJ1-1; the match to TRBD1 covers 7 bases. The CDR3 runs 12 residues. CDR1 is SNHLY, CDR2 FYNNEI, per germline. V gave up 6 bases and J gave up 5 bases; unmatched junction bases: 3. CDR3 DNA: TGTGCCAGCAGGGCGGGACAGACTGAAGCTTTCTTT. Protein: CASRAGQTEAFF. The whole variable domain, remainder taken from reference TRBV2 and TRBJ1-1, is EPEVTQTPSHQVTQMGQEVILRCVPISNHLYFYWYRQILGQKVEFLVSFYNNEISEKSEIFDDQFSVERPDGSNFTLKIRSTKLEDSAMYFCASRAGQTEAFFGQGTRLTVV.

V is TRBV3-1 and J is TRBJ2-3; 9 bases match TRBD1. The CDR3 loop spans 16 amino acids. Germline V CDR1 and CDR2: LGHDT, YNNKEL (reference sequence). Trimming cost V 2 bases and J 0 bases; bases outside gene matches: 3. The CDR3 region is CASSQTGGGSTDTQYF. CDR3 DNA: TGTGCCAGCAGCCAAACAGGGGGCGGAAGCACAGATACGCAGTATTTT.

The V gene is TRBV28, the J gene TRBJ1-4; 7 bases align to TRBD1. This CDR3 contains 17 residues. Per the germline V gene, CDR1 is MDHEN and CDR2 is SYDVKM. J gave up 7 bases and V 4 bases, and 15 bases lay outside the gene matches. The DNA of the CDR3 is TGTGCCAGCAGTTCGATCCTTGACAGGGAGGGTGGTGAAAAACTGTTTTTT. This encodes CASSSILDREGGEKLFF.

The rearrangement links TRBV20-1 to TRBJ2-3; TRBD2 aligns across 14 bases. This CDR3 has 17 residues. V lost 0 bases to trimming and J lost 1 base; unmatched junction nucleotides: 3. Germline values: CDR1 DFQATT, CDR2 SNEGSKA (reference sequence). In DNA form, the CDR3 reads TGCAGTGCTAGAGATGTGGGACTAGCGGGGGGCACAGATACGCAGTATTTT. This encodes CSARDVGLAGGTDTQYF.

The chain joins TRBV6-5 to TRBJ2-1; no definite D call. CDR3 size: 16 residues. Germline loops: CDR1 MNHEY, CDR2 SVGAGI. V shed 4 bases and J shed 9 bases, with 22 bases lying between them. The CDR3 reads CASSFGGGPMVIEQFF. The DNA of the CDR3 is TGTGCCAGCAGTTTCGGCGGCGGACCCATGGTTATTGAGCAGTTCTTC.